This TCR beta chain emerged from a study of T-cell reconstitution after alpha-beta-depleted transplantation in children. Construction of the TCRbeta library involved unique molecular identifiers. MiXCR, run by TCRdb on the PCR reads, gives a single entry per CDR3 protein. Of a few hundred thousand distinct CDR3 sequences in the sample, roughly 20% were seen once. This clonotype came up a few times. The input for sequencing was PBMCs from the stem cell graft donor, taken from the stem cell graft. The sequence came from a human donor who donated a stem cell graft to a child with acute myeloid leukemia.

Written as DNA, the CDR3 is TGTGCCAGCAGTTTTTCGGGACTTGTCTACGAGCAGTACTTC. This sequence encodes CASSFSGLVYEQYF. V and J are TRBV28 and TRBJ2-7, with a possible D match to TRBD2 (6 bases). The V end was cut by 3 bases, the J end by 3 bases, with 12 bases between. The CDR3 consists of 14 residues. CDR1 and CDR2 (germline): MDHEN, SYDVKM.